The 8 T cell receptor beta chains presented below share a single source sample, sequenced in a study of cytomegalovirus exposure and HLA in healthy donors. The PCR ran on 60 Vbeta and 13 Jbeta primers. TCRdb's copy holds only in-frame clones and misses some; the assay was immunoSEQ multiplex PCR. This table has approximately 200,000 clones, 79% appearing once. The sample comprised PBMCs. All receptors derive from a young woman in good health and CMV-seronegative.

Only a few counts were recorded for this clone. The chain recombines TRBV7-9 with TRBJ1-5, with 7 bases identical to TRBD1. Unmatched junction bases numbered 6, after V lost 1 base and J lost 0 bases. Germline CDR1 reads SEHNR; CDR2 reads FQNEAQ (reference sequence). The CDR3 consists of 17 residues. CDR3 sequence reads: CASSLGDRPYSNQPQHF. CDR3 sequence (DNA): TGTGCCAGCAGCTTAGGGGACAGACCTTATAGCAATCAGCCCCAGCATTTT.

This sequence joins TRBV5-8 and TRBJ2-4, with a possible D match to TRBD1 (6 bases). From germline, CDR1 is SGHTS and CDR2 YDEGEE. The CDR3 runs to 15 residues. The V and J ends lost 5 bases and 6 bases respectively, with 18 bases between them. CDR3 protein: CASRGGFGALNIQYF. The DNA of the CDR3 is TGTGCCAGCAGAGGGGGATTTGGAGCTTTAAACATTCAGTACTTC.

The chain is built from TRBV2 and TRBJ2-7, with 8 bases aligning to TRBD2. The CDR3 loop spans 14 amino acids. V lost 7 bases to trimming and J lost 7 bases; unmatched junction nucleotides: 12. Germline CDR1 and CDR2: SNHLY and FYNNEI. This CDR3 is CASTSSGGFKEQYF. DNA for the CDR3: TGTGCCAGCACCTCCAGCGGGGGCTTTAAAGAGCAGTACTTC.

The rearrangement links TRBV6-1 to TRBJ1-1; no clear D. The V end lost 11 bases, the J end lost 5 bases, and 12 bases lay between the germline ends. The germline V gene encodes CDR1 MNHNS and CDR2 SASEGT. The CDR3 extends over 11 amino acids. DNA for the CDR3: TGTGCCGCTCTAGAGAGTACTGAAGCTTTCTTT. Protein: CAALESTEAFF.

This rearrangement joins TRBV5-1 to TRBJ1-1, with 9 positions matching TRBD1. The length of the CDR3 is 15 residues. Germline V lookup: CDR1 SGHRS, CDR2 YFSETQ. Trimming removed 4 bases from V and 1 base from J; junction bases left unmatched: 5. The CDR3: CASSRGTGTNTEAFF. CDR3 bases: TGCGCCAGCAGCCGTGGGACAGGGACGAACACTGAAGCTTTCTTT.

V is TRBV5-4 and J is TRBJ2-3; 12 bases are shared with TRBD2. After removal of 4 bases from V and 6 bases from J, the junction contained 9 bases not matched to a gene. Germline CDR1 reads SGHNT; CDR2 reads YYREEE (reference sequence). The CDR3 length is 16 residues. The CDR3 bases are TGTGCCAGCAGCACGAGGACTAGCGGGATTTTGGATACGCAGTATTTT. It is translated as CASSTRTSGILDTQYF. The entire variable domain, with the rest obtained from reference TRBV5-4 and TRBJ2-3, is as follows: ETGVTQSPTHLIKTRGQQVTLRCSSQSGHNTVSWYQQALGQGPQFIFQYYREEENGRGNFPPRFSGLQFPNYSSELNVNALELDDSALYLCASSTRTSGILDTQYFGPGTRLTVL.

This clone was recorded once. The rearrangement uses TRBV27 and TRBJ1-1; a possible D gene is TRBD1 (6 bases). This CDR3 is built from 12 residues. CDR1 and CDR2 (germline): MNHEY, SMNVEV (reference sequence). Trimming removed 3 bases at V and 9 bases at J, with 11 bases between. CDR3 bases: TGTGCCAGCAGTTTCATAGGACAGAAAGCTTTCTTT. It yields the protein CASSFIGQKAFF.

The chain employs TRBV7-2 and TRBJ1-3; 8 bases match TRBD1. The CDR3 is 17 amino acids. The germline CDR1 and CDR2 sequences are SGHTA and FQGNSA. Losses at the gene ends were 5 bases for V and 0 bases for J; bases not matched to a gene: 9. CDR3 DNA: TGTGCCAGCAGCCCGCGTCCCGGGACAGGCTCTGGAAACACCATATATTTT. It is translated as CASSPRPGTGSGNTIYF.